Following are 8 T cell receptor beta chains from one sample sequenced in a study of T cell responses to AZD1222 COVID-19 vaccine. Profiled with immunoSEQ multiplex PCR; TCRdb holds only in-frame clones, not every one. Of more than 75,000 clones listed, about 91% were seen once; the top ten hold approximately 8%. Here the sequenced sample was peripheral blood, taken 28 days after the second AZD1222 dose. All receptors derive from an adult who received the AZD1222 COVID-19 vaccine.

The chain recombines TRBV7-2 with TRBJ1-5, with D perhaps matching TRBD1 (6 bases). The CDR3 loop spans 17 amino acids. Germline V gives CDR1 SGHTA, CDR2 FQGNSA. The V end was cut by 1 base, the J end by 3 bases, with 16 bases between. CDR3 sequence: CASSLGTGAGANQPQHF. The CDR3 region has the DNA TGTGCCAGCAGCTTAGGTACGGGGGCAGGGGCCAATCAGCCCCAGCATTTT.

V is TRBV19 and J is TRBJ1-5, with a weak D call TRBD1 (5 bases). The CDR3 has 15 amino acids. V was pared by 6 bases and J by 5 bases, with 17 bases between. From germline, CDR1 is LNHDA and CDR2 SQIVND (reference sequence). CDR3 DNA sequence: TGTGCCAGTAGCCGCGCGGGGGGTTTTCATCAGCCCCAGCATTTT. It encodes CASSRAGGFHQPQHF.

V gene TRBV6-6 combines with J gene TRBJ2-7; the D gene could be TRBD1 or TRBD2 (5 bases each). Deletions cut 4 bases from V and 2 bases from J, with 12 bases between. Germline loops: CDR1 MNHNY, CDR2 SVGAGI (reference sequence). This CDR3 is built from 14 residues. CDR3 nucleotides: TGTGCCAGCAGTTTCCGGGACGGCCCCTACGAGCAGTACTTC. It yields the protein CASSFRDGPYEQYF.

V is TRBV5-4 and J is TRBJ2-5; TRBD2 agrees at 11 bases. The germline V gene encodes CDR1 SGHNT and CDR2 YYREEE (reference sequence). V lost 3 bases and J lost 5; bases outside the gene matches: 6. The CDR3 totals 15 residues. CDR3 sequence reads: CASSYRLAGYETQYF. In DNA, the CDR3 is TGTGCCAGCAGCTACAGACTAGCGGGATATGAGACCCAGTACTTC.

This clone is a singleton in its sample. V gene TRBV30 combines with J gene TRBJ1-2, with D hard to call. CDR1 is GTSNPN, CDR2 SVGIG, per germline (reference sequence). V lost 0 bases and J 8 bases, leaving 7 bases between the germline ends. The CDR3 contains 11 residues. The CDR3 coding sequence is TGTGCCTGGAGTGTGGGGTCAGGCTACACCTTC. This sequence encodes CAWSVGSGYTF.

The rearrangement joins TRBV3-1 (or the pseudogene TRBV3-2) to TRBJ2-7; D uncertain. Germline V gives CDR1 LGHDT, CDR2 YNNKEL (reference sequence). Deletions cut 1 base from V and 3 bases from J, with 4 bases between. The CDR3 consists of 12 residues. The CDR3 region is CASSQGRYEQYF. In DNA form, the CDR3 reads TGTGCCAGCAGCCAAGGACGCTACGAGCAGTACTTC.

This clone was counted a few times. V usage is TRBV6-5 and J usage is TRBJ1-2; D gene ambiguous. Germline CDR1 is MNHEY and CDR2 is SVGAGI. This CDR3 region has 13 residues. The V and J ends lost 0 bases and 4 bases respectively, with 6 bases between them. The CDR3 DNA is TGTGCCAGCAGTTACTCGGGTGGCTATGGCTACACCTTC. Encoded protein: CASSYSGGYGYTF.

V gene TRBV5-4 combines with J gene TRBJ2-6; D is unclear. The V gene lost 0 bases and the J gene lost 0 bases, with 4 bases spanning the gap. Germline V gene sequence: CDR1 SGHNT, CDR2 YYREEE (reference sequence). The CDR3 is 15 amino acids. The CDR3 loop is CASSLDLSGANVLTF. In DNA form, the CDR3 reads TGTGCCAGCAGCTTGGACCTCTCTGGGGCCAACGTCCTGACTTTC.